This T cell receptor beta chain is drawn from a study of shared clonotypes between healthy human individuals. About the research overall: Each donor's CD4 naive and CD4 memory cells filled three plates apiece, CD8 naive two, and CD8 memory one.

The repertoire was sequenced with immunoSEQ multiplex PCR; TCRdb's copy has only in-frame clones and lacks some. The data show 2 million to 2.5 million clones, with approximately 93% seen just once and about 0.37% held by the top ten. The sample holds one count of this clone. The antigen is not known. V gave up 10 bases and J gave up 8 bases; unmatched junction bases: 14. CDR3 length equals 14 residues. Germline V lookup: CDR1 ENHRY, CDR2 SYGVKD. Overall study findings and caveats: Compared with clonotypes that all four donors shared, non-shared clonotypes had lower generation probabilities. Naive subsets typically showed greater estimated richness than memory subsets.

The clonotype comes from a man between 18 and 35 years old in good health. Some clones in this sample may be carry-over from other donors' samples. Material: naive CD4+ T cells from PBMCs. As for subset: CD45RA+ positively selected. This chain links TRBV10-3 with TRBJ2-1; 7 positions match TRBD2. CDR3 bases: TGTGCCACCGGTGAGGCGGGAGAAGGCTATGAGCAGTTCTTC. It yields the protein CATGEAGEGYEQFF.